The entry that follows covers one T cell receptor (beta chain) sequence. Per the study methods: The authors estimated nucleated cell counts from reference gene primer amplification. Assay: immunoSEQ multiplex PCR; the TCRdb copy retains only in-frame clones and omits some. The DNA was the basis for D and trimming; V, J and clone size are from that table. The sample contains 110,000 to 150,000 clones, 82% of which appear only once. The CDR3 totals 14 residues. The germline gives CDR1 SNHLY, CDR2 FYNNEI. Trimming pared 8 bases from V and 4 bases from J, leaving 12 bases between. This specimen comes from a study of blood T cell repertoires in COVID-19. Study summary: The origin of the acute and convalescent COVID-19 samples was the United States, Italy and Spain. T cells, B-cell-depleted T cells, or PBMCs provided the cDNA or gDNA that served as material.

The clonotype comes from a woman older than 75 with acute or convalescent COVID-19. This chain uses TRBV2 with TRBJ2-6; D is possibly TRBD1 (6 bases). Specimen: peripheral blood. CDR3 amino acids: CASATGTGANVLTF. The CDR3 DNA reads TGTGCCAGCGCAACAGGGACCGGGGCCAACGTCCTGACTTTC.